The 29 T cell receptor beta chains below all came from one sample that was sequenced in a study of beta chain features in type 1 diabetes. Findings and limits, study-wide: TCRB CDR3s from Type 1 diabetes patients were moderately but significantly shorter in all four CD4+ subsets.

No antigen has been assigned to these receptors. The study reverse transcribed the entire isolated RNA, so it sequenced expressed TCRB transcripts. The data were produced by immunoSEQ multiplex PCR, yet TCRdb's version contains in-frame clones alone and is incomplete. The sample carries some 290,000 clones, 14% recorded once. Sequenced input: naive CD4+ T cells from blood. Receptor source: a man younger than 45 with type 1 diabetes.

V gene TRBV14 combines with J gene TRBJ2-3, with D perhaps matching TRBD2 (5 bases). Germline assignment: CDR1 SGHDN and CDR2 FVKESK. With 4 bases removed from V and 7 bases from J, the gap between germline ends came to 18 bases. The length of the CDR3 is 15 residues. CDR3 amino acids: CASSPRHGGGYTQYF. CDR3 DNA sequence: TGTGCCAGCAGCCCTCGGCACGGCGGAGGATATACGCAGTATTTT. Filled out from reference TRBV14 and TRBJ2-3, the complete variable domain reads EAGVTQFPSHSVIEKGQTVTLRCDPISGHDNLYWYRRVMGKEIKFLLHFVKESKQDESGMPNNRFLAERTGGTYSTLKVQPAELEDSGVYFCASSPRHGGGYTQYFGPGTRLTVL.

The rearrangement uses TRBV28 and TRBJ2-7; D unclear. Germline V lookup: CDR1 MDHEN, CDR2 SYDVKM. With 5 bases removed from V and 1 base from J, the gap between germline ends came to 12 bases. This CDR3 has 14 amino acids. The CDR3 DNA follows: TGTGCCAGCAGTGCCCCAGTGGTGTCCTACGAGCAGTACTTC. As protein: CASSAPVVSYEQYF.

This clone was observed a single time. This sequence joins TRBV29-1 and TRBJ2-3; 9 nucleotides line up with TRBD2. There are 12 residues in the CDR3. Germline V gene lookup returns CDR1 SQVTM and CDR2 ANQGSEA. V shed 8 bases and J 4 bases; nucleotides not matched to a gene: 4. The CDR3 bases are TGCAGCTTACGGACTAGCGCAGATACGCAGTATTTT. Its protein is CSLRTSADTQYF.

The chain joins TRBV28 to TRBJ2-3; perhaps TRBD1 as D (6 bases). Per germline, CDR1 MDHEN and CDR2 SYDVKM. The CDR3 covers 15 residues. V shed 2 bases and J shed 13 bases, with 22 bases lying between them. The CDR3 region has the DNA TGTGCCAGCAGTTTACCAGAGGGGGTGGGATATAAAGAGTATTTT. Protein product: CASSLPEGVGYKEYF.

The sample holds one count of this clone. This rearrangement joins TRBV19 to TRBJ1-2, with D tentatively TRBD1 (6 bases). Germline V lookup: CDR1 LNHDA, CDR2 SQIVND (reference sequence). This CDR3 is 14 amino acids long. Trimming shortened V by 6 bases and J by 6 bases, and 17 bases separated the two germline ends. The CDR3 coding sequence is TGTGCCAGTAGCGTAAGGGGGGGCGAAGATGGCTACACCTTC. Encoded protein: CASSVRGGEDGYTF.

The table lists this clone with a few counts. V usage is TRBV7-9 and J usage is TRBJ1-1; 7 nucleotides match TRBD1. The CDR3 loop spans 15 amino acids. Germline lookup yields CDR1 SEHNR and CDR2 FQNEAQ (reference sequence). Trimming at V came to 2 bases and at J to 6 bases, leaving 9 bases not matched to a gene. The CDR3 DNA reads as TGTGCCAGCAGCTTACGAGGCAGGGGGGCGTCTGAAGCTTTCTTT. Its protein is CASSLRGRGASEAFF. Full variable domain (remainder filled in from reference TRBV7-9 and TRBJ1-1): DTGVSQNPRHKITKRGQNVTFRCDPISEHNRLYWYRQTLGQGPEFLTYFQNEAQLEKSRLLSDRFSAERPKGSFSTLEIQRTEQGDSAMYLCASSLRGRGASEAFFGQGTRLTVV.

This clone was counted a few times. V and J are TRBV9 and TRBJ2-2; TRBD2 agrees at 10 bases. V lost 2 bases and J lost 5; bases outside the gene matches: 3. The V gene's germline CDR1 is SGDLS and CDR2 YYNGEE. This CDR3 spans 15 amino acids. As DNA, the CDR3 is TGTGCCAGCAGCGTCCTAGCGGGAGTGACCGGGGAGCTGTTTTTT. Translated, it gives CASSVLAGVTGELFF.

This clone turned up a few times. The rearrangement joins TRBV9 to TRBJ1-2; 8 bases fit TRBD1. Germline assignment: CDR1 SGDLS and CDR2 YYNGEE. The junction had 8 bases not matched to a gene; V was cut back by 3 bases and J by 7 bases. The CDR3 runs to 14 residues. CDR3 nucleotides: TGTGCCAGCAGCGGGACAGGGAAAGAATCTGGCTACACCTTC. This sequence encodes CASSGTGKESGYTF.

This clone was seen only a few times. V usage is TRBV7-2 and J usage is TRBJ2-7; TRBD2 aligns across 12 bases. The CDR3 is 16 amino acids. Germline CDR1 reads SGHTA; CDR2 reads FQGNSA. Trimming cost V 1 base and J 2 bases; bases outside gene matches: 3. The CDR3 nucleotides are TGTGCCAGCAGCTTAGAGGGACTAGCGGGTGCCTACGAGCAGTACTTC. It is translated as CASSLEGLAGAYEQYF. The full variable domain, in which reference TRBV7-2 and TRBJ2-7 provide the parts outside the CDR3, is GAGVSQSPSNKVTEKGKDVELRCDPISGHTALYWYRQSLGQGLEFLIYFQGNSAPDKSGLPSDRFSAERTGGSVSTLTIQRTQQEDSAVYLCASSLEGLAGAYEQYFGPGTRLTVT.

V usage is TRBV28 and J usage is TRBJ1-2; D not resolved. Germline CDR1 MDHEN, CDR2 SYDVKM. Trimming stripped 3 bases from V and 3 bases from J, with 11 bases between. The CDR3 is made up of 14 amino acids. Here the CDR3 DNA reads TGTGCCAGCAGTTTTACCGGGTTCTACTATGGCTACACCTTC. This encodes CASSFTGFYYGYTF.

V usage is TRBV7-8 and J usage is TRBJ1-2; D call uncertain. The ends were cut back, 2 bases at V and 5 bases at J, with 6 bases in the middle. The CDR3 length is 12 residues. Germline loops: CDR1 SGHVS, CDR2 FQNEAQ. CDR3 protein: CASSLSSYGYTF. The CDR3 region has the DNA TGTGCCAGCAGCTTATCCAGTTATGGCTACACCTTC.

This clone has just a few counts. The chain joins TRBV9 to TRBJ2-7, with a possible D match to TRBD1 (6 bases). V was clipped by 1 base and J by 2 bases, with 10 bases between them. Looked up from germline, CDR1 is SGDLS and CDR2 is YYNGEE. There are 14 residues in the CDR3. CDR3 residues: CASSVTGSPYEQYF. In DNA form, the CDR3 reads TGTGCCAGCAGCGTAACAGGGTCCCCCTACGAGCAGTACTTC.

The J gene is TRBJ2-1, the V gene TRBV5-1; maybe TRBD2 (5 bases). With 3 bases removed from V and 0 bases from J, the gap between germline ends came to 10 bases. The CDR3 sequence is 15 residues long. CDR1 and CDR2 (germline): SGHRS, YFSETQ. CDR3 sequence: CASSSDFSSYNEQFF. CDR3 sequence (DNA): TGCGCCAGCAGCTCGGACTTTAGCTCCTACAATGAGCAGTTCTTC.

The CDR3 DNA is TGTGCCAGCAGTGAATTTGGGGCTGTTGAGCAGTTCTTC. Its protein is CASSEFGAVEQFF. The chain employs TRBV25-1 and TRBJ2-1, with D perhaps matching TRBD1 (5 bases). The V and J ends lost 1 base and 9 bases respectively, with 10 bases between them. CDR3 length: 13 amino acids. Germline V gene lookup returns CDR1 MGHDK and CDR2 SYGVNS.

This clone was seen more than once but under ten times. The chain couples TRBV5-1 to TRBJ1-5, with D hard to call. Trimming shortened V by 3 bases and J by 0 bases, and 10 bases separated the two germline ends. The germline CDR1 and CDR2 sequences are SGHRS and YFSETQ. This CDR3 is built from 15 residues. This chain's CDR3 is CASSYDSNSNQPQHF. DNA of the CDR3: TGCGCCAGCAGCTATGACTCGAATAGCAATCAGCCCCAGCATTTT.

This clone was detected a few times. This chain uses TRBV5-4 with TRBJ1-4; D not resolved. The germline gives CDR1 SGHNT, CDR2 YYREEE (reference sequence). The CDR3 covers 14 residues. The V end was cut by 0 bases, the J end by 2 bases, with 5 bases between. CDR3 loop: CASSLARTNEKLFF. The CDR3 DNA follows: TGTGCCAGCAGCTTGGCCCGGACTAATGAAAAACTGTTTTTT.

The sample holds a few counts of this clone. The chain carries TRBV15 and TRBJ2-1; 9 nucleotides align to TRBD2. After removal of 6 bases from V and 1 base from J, the junction contained 4 bases not matched to a gene. CDR1 and CDR2 from the germline V gene are LNHNV and YYDKDF (reference sequence). This CDR3 has 15 residues. CDR3 loop: CATRREGFSYNEQFF. Here the CDR3 DNA reads TGTGCCACCAGGCGGGAGGGTTTTTCCTACAATGAGCAGTTCTTC.

This chain connects TRBV27 to TRBJ2-7; D not certain. The CDR3 loop spans 12 amino acids. Germline V lookup: CDR1 MNHEY, CDR2 SMNVEV (reference sequence). V was pared by 7 bases and J by 0 bases, with 7 bases between. In DNA, the CDR3 is TGTGCCAGCAAACAGAGCTCCTACGAGCAGTACTTC. Protein: CASKQSSYEQYF.

The rearrangement uses TRBV30 and TRBJ2-4; 8 bases fit TRBD2. The V gene end was trimmed by 5 bases and the J gene end by 8 bases; junction bases not matched to a gene: 14. The germline V gene has CDR1 GTSNPN and CDR2 SVGIG (reference sequence). The CDR3 runs to 15 residues. CDR3 sequence: CAWSSLSGSGDIQYF. CDR3 sequence (DNA): TGTGCCTGGTCCTCCCTGAGCGGGAGTGGTGACATTCAGTACTTC.

The gene calls are TRBV5-1 and TRBJ1-1; D might be TRBD1 (5 bases). Germline values: CDR1 SGHRS, CDR2 YFSETQ. The V gene lost 6 bases and the J gene lost 0 bases, with 12 bases spanning the gap. CDR3 size: 14 residues. The CDR3 nucleotides read TGCGCCAGCATGCCTGCGGGGGTGAACACTGAAGCTTTCTTT. It specifies CASMPAGVNTEAFF.

This clone turned up a few times. The rearrangement joins TRBV11-2 to TRBJ2-2, with a possible D match to TRBD2 (6 bases). The CDR3 has 14 amino acids. V gave up 4 bases and J gave up 3 bases, with 9 bases separating them. Looked up from germline, CDR1 is SGHAT and CDR2 is FQNNGV. The CDR3: CASSSGLYTGELFF. The CDR3 nucleotides are TGTGCCAGCAGCTCGGGACTTTACACCGGGGAGCTGTTTTTT.

The V call is TRBV5-1, the J call TRBJ2-1; 9 nucleotides match TRBD2. Trimming removed 0 bases from V and 6 bases from J; junction bases left unmatched: 4. The CDR3 spans 15 residues. Looked up from germline, CDR1 is SGHRS and CDR2 is YFSETQ. DNA for the CDR3: TGCGCCAGCAGCTTGGATGGGACTAGCCGCAATGAGCAGTTCTTC. This encodes CASSLDGTSRNEQFF.

A few counts support this clone. V and J are TRBV14 and TRBJ2-1; possibly TRBD2 for D (6 bases). Germline V gene sequence: CDR1 SGHDN, CDR2 FVKESK. Trimming shortened V by 4 bases and J by 8 bases, and 24 bases separated the two germline ends. The CDR3 runs to 17 residues. CDR3 in amino acids: CASSPFGGGARNDEQFF. The CDR3 DNA reads as TGTGCCAGCAGCCCTTTCGGCGGAGGGGCGAGGAACGATGAGCAGTTCTTC.

This clone was counted a few times. The chain couples TRBV11-2 to TRBJ2-1, with D maybe TRBD2 (6 bases). Trimming removed 4 bases at V and 6 bases at J, with 13 bases between. This CDR3 has 14 amino acids. Germline CDR1 and CDR2: SGHAT and FQNNGV. CDR3 sequence: CASSSRTGVNEQFF. The CDR3 nucleotides are TGTGCCAGCAGCTCAAGAACGGGGGTCAATGAGCAGTTCTTC.

This clone was counted only a few times. The V call is TRBV28, the J call TRBJ2-5, with 8 bases fitting TRBD1. This CDR3 contains 14 residues. Germline assignment: CDR1 MDHEN and CDR2 SYDVKM. Germline trimming cut 4 bases from V and 5 bases from J; bases unmatched to any gene: 6. CDR3 sequence (DNA): TGTGCCAGCAGTTCGATGGACAGGGCGGAGACCCAGTACTTC. Translated: CASSSMDRAETQYF.

The chain links TRBV5-1 to TRBJ2-5; TRBD2 matches 9 bases. J lost 4 bases, V lost 2 bases, and 6 bases had no gene match. The CDR3 consists of 15 residues. Germline lookup yields CDR1 SGHRS and CDR2 YFSETQ. CDR3 bases: TGCGCCAGCAGCTTCCTAGCGGGAACGGGAGAGACCCAGTACTTC. Its translation: CASSFLAGTGETQYF. The variable domain in full, with the rest retrieved from reference TRBV5-1 and TRBJ2-5, is KAGVTQTPRYLIKTRGQQVTLSCSPISGHRSVSWYQQTPGQGLQFLFEYFSETQRNKGNFPGRFSGRQFSNSRSEMNVSTLELGDSALYLCASSFLAGTGETQYFGPGTRLLVL.

DNA of the CDR3: TGTGCCAGCAGTGAAATAGGCAGTTGGCGACTCAATGAGCAGTTCTTC. Its protein product is CASSEIGSWRLNEQFF. The V gene is TRBV25-1, the J gene TRBJ2-1; D gene unclear. Trimming took 2 bases from V and 6 from J, leaving 17 bases between them. The CDR3 has 16 amino acids. Germline assignment: CDR1 MGHDK and CDR2 SYGVNS.

This clone has just a few counts. As DNA, the CDR3 is TGTGCCAGCAGCTTAAAGACAGGTTACGAGCAGTACTTC. Translation gives CASSLKTGYEQYF. The chain couples TRBV7-2 to TRBJ2-7; a weak D match, TRBD1 (6 bases). V lost 2 bases, J lost 4 bases, and 9 bases lay in between. The CDR3 is 13 residues long. Germline V gene sequence: CDR1 SGHTA, CDR2 FQGNSA.

This clone was observed a handful of times. The chain combines TRBV21-1 with TRBJ2-7; no check of the table's D call, TRBD2, against the DNA was made. TRBV21-1 has pseudogene status. This CDR3 contains 19 residues. DNA of the CDR3: TGTGCCAGCAGCAAAGCTGGGACTAGCGGGTCCTTACTCCACTACGAGCAGTACTTC. The encoded protein is CASSKAGTSGSLLHYEQYF.